This record concerns one T cell receptor (beta chain) sequence. Its antigen is still unknown. The record originates from a study of T cell responses to AZD1222 COVID-19 vaccine. Study overall: Pooling covered second doses at about 4 or about 12 weeks.

Between the trimmed V and J ends, which lost 4 bases and 8 bases, there was a span of 12 bases. CDR1 LGHNA and CDR2 YNFKEQ come from the germline V gene. The CDR3 contains 13 residues. Overall study findings and caveats: Breadth and depth of Spike-specific TCRs rose after two AZD1222 doses. Among the donors, most were white British and more were female, and clonal diversity was possibly underestimated. Every sample of the repertoires postdated the peak T cell response.

Method: immunoSEQ multiplex PCR; TCRdb's copy keeps in-frame clones and lacks some. This table holds around 110,000 clones, over 75% found once. The chain has TRBV4-2 and TRBJ1-5; D unclear. The clonotype comes from an adult in good health. The specimen was peripheral blood, collected on day 0 of AZD1222 vaccination. CDR3 sequence (DNA): TGTGCCAGCAGCCCCGAAAGGTTTAAGCCCCAGCATTTT. Amino acids: CASSPERFKPQHF.